One and the same sample provided the 9 T cell receptor beta chains below, sequenced in a study of vaccination and CD4 T cells after COVID-19. These TCRs' antigens remain unknown. The Oncomine TCR Beta short-read assay generated sequence data from the DNA of cultured CD4+ T cells. Via MiXCR, TCRdb re-called the PCR reads, giving one row per CDR3 protein. The sample lists about 5,400 distinct CDR3 sequences, 30% to 35% seen once, with about 26% in the top ten. Regarding treatment: roughly 11-day PBMC culture with coronavirus spike peptide pools or control peptides (ViraFEST assay). Gathering of the CD4+ T cells, from the unexposed donor, took place before the COVID-19 pandemic (2011-2018). The sequencing input was CD4+ T cells from blood, cultured in vitro. The source of these receptors is a human donor in good health.

This rearrangement joins TRBV12-3 or TRBV12-4 to TRBJ1-2, with 7 positions matching TRBD1. Trimming removed 5 bases from V and 3 bases from J; junction bases left unmatched: 3. The CDR3 runs 13 residues. CDR3 DNA sequence: TGTGCCAGCAGTAGACAGGGAGACTATGGCTACACCTTC. Translating gives CASSRQGDYGYTF.

This clonotype has more than one count but fewer than ten. The rearrangement joins TRBV6-1 to TRBJ1-6, with 7 bases fitting TRBD1. Germline V gene data show CDR1 as MNHNS and CDR2 as SASEGT. V lost 8 bases, J lost 7 bases, and 8 bases stayed unmatched. CDR3 length: 14 amino acids. The CDR3 sequence: CASRDGTANSPLHF. For the CDR3, the DNA is TGTGCCAGCCGGGACGGGACAGCGAATTCACCCCTCCACTTT.

The chain links TRBV12-3 or TRBV12-4 to TRBJ1-5, with D perhaps matching TRBD1 (6 bases). CDR3 length: 14 residues. V was shortened by 1 base and J by 7 bases, with 11 bases between the two germline ends. CDR3 residues: CASSLGQVGQPQHF. The CDR3 bases are TGTGCCAGCAGTTTAGGACAGGTCGGCCAGCCCCAGCATTTT.

The sample holds a few counts of this clonotype. This chain joins TRBV19 and TRBJ1-5, with TRBD1 matching over 8 bases. CDR1 LNHDA and CDR2 SQIVND come from the germline V gene (reference sequence). Trimming took 6 bases from V and 6 from J; bases not matched to a gene: 4. CDR3 length equals 13 residues. CDR3 in DNA: TGTGCCAGTAGCGATACAGGGGGTCAGCCCCAGCATTTT. Translated: CASSDTGGQPQHF.

The rearrangement uses TRBV6-5 and TRBJ2-7; D gene uncertain. Trimming shortened V by 4 bases and J by 0 bases, and 4 bases separated the two germline ends. The V gene's germline CDR1 is MNHEY and CDR2 SVGAGI. This CDR3 is 12 amino acids long. The CDR3 bases are TGTGCCAGCAGTTTGGACTCCTACGAGCAGTACTTC. Translating gives CASSLDSYEQYF.

This clonotype has just a few counts. The chain links TRBV6-5 to TRBJ1-1; unclear D gene. CDR3 length: 13 amino acids. Germline lookup yields CDR1 MNHEY and CDR2 SVGAGI. V lost 3 bases and J lost 4, with 9 bases in between. The CDR3 coding sequence is TGTGCCAGCAGTTATCTCAAGCGCACTGAAGCTTTCTTT. Translating gives CASSYLKRTEAFF.

This clonotype was found a few times. The chain links TRBV6-2 or TRBV6-3 to TRBJ2-1; 7 bases match TRBD2. Germline V gene sequence: CDR1 MNHEY, CDR2 SVGEGT. There are 14 residues in the CDR3. The V and J ends lost 2 bases and 4 bases, in that order; junction bases with no gene match: 2. The CDR3 DNA follows: TGTGCCAGCAGTTACACTAGCGATTACAATGAGCAGTTCTTC. It specifies CASSYTSDYNEQFF.

The rearrangement uses TRBV2 and TRBJ1-1, with D possibly being TRBD1 (5 bases). CDR1 is SNHLY and CDR2 is FYNNEI in the germline V gene. Trimming left V 3 bases short and J 11 bases short, with 13 bases between. The CDR3 spans 12 residues. The chain's CDR3 is CASSEGTREAFF. CDR3 coding DNA: TGTGCCAGCAGTGAGGGTACCAGGGAGGCTTTCTTT.

The chain uses TRBV20-1 and TRBJ2-1, with D perhaps matching TRBD1 or TRBD2 (6 bases each). This CDR3 region has 12 residues. The germline CDR1 and CDR2 sequences are DFQATT and SNEGSKA (reference sequence). The CDR3 DNA reads as TGCAGGGTGGAGGGGGACTACAATGAGCAGTTCTTC. Protein: CRVEGDYNEQFF.